The 21 T cell receptor beta chains listed next were all sequenced from one sample in a study of blood T cells in healthy people across ages. With a J-beta primer mix and a sample-barcoded 5' primer, a second PCR ran about 7 to 11 cycles. From the 5' RACE reads, TCRdb called clonotypes with MiXCR, one entry per CDR3 protein. This repertoire shows about a million distinct CDR3 sequences, roughly two fifths found once; its top ten account for roughly 14%. Sequencing input: blood. These receptors were collected from a man younger than 35 in good health.

The table lists this clonotype with a few counts. The gene calls are TRBV20-1 and TRBJ2-3; 7 nucleotides agree with TRBD2. V dropped 4 bases and J dropped 4; count of bases not matched to a gene: 14. From germline, CDR1 is DFQATT and CDR2 SNEGSKA (reference sequence). The CDR3 contains 16 residues. The CDR3 bases are TGCAGTGCTAATCGCCCGCGGGCAGGGAGGGCAGATACGCAGTATTTT. It translates to CSANRPRAGRADTQYF.

In its sample, this clonotype was seen a few times. The chain uses TRBV27 and TRBJ2-1; 8 bases line up with TRBD2. The junction had 3 bases not matched to a gene; V was cut back by 3 bases and J by 2 bases. The CDR3 is made up of 15 amino acids. CDR1 is MNHEY, CDR2 SMNVEV, per germline (reference sequence). CDR3 loop: CASSLGAGAYNEQFF. The CDR3 DNA follows: TGTGCCAGCAGTTTGGGAGCGGGGGCCTACAATGAGCAGTTCTTC.

In its sample, this clonotype was seen a few times. The chain joins TRBV7-9 to TRBJ2-3; D may be TRBD2 (5 bases). Germline lookup yields CDR1 SEHNR and CDR2 FQNEAQ (reference sequence). CDR3 length: 15 amino acids. The V end was cut by 2 bases, the J end by 3 bases, with 12 bases between. CDR3 sequence reads: CASSLSRGKTDTQYF. The CDR3 DNA reads as TGTGCCAGCAGCTTAAGCCGGGGTAAAACAGATACGCAGTATTTT.

The rearrangement uses TRBV4-3 and TRBJ2-1; weak D call: TRBD2 (6 bases). The V gene lost 0 bases and the J gene lost 7 bases, with 10 bases spanning the gap. The CDR3 loop spans 14 amino acids. Looked up from germline, CDR1 is LGHNA and CDR2 is YSLEER. As DNA, the CDR3 is TGCGCCAGCAGCCAAGATATGGGACTTAATGAGCAGTTCTTC. It translates to CASSQDMGLNEQFF.

Details on this clonotype: At one of its ends the junction is not consistent with the germline gene, which may arise from a read error. J is TRBJ1-1 and V is TRBV7-9; D ambiguous. The CDR3 extends over 14 amino acids. The germline V gene has CDR1 SEHNR and CDR2 FQNEAQ (reference sequence). This CDR3 reads CASSGRTGNIEAFF. The CDR3 DNA follows: TGTGCCAGCAGCGGACGGACGGGGAACATTGAAGCTTTCTTT.

The gene calls are TRBV9 and TRBJ1-2; possible D gene TRBD1, 6 bases. Per germline, CDR1 SGDLS and CDR2 YYNGEE. V gave up 1 base and J gave up 3 bases, with 16 bases separating them. The CDR3 totals 16 residues. DNA for the CDR3: TGTGCCAGCAGCGTAAGGGGGGACGTTCACGACTATGGCTACACCTTC. This codes for CASSVRGDVHDYGYTF.

This clonotype was seen a handful of times. This chain joins TRBV7-9 and TRBJ2-1; D unresolved. CDR1 and CDR2 from the germline V gene are SEHNR and FQNEAQ (reference sequence). The CDR3 sequence is 13 residues long. The V and J ends lost 5 bases and 9 bases respectively, with 14 bases between them. The CDR3 loop reads CASSALSLGEQFF. The CDR3 bases are TGTGCCAGCAGCGCCCTTAGCCTGGGTGAGCAGTTCTTC.

The chain links TRBV6-2 or TRBV6-3 to TRBJ1-2, with D possibly being TRBD1 (5 bases). Germline V gene sequence: CDR1 MNHEY, CDR2 SVGEGT. CDR3 length: 15 residues. V was shortened by 0 bases and J by 6 bases, with 14 bases between the two germline ends. CDR3 sequence reads: CASSYSIAQGNGYTF. The CDR3 DNA reads TGTGCCAGCAGTTACTCGATTGCTCAGGGAAATGGCTACACCTTC.

The chain uses TRBV7-7 and TRBJ2-2, with D unclear. Trimming took 5 bases from V and 2 from J, leaving 9 bases between them. The length of the CDR3 is 14 residues. CDR1 is SSHAT, CDR2 FNYEAQ, per germline (reference sequence). The CDR3 bases are TGTGCCAGCAGCCCCGTAGCTAACACCGGGGAGCTGTTTTTT. Translated: CASSPVANTGELFF.

This clonotype came up a few times. The chain employs TRBV9 and TRBJ2-3; D may be TRBD1 or TRBD2 (5 bases each). The CDR3 is made up of 11 amino acids. Germline CDR1 is SGDLS and CDR2 is YYNGEE. V was clipped by 7 bases and J by 11 bases, with 14 bases between them. CDR3 in DNA: TGTGCCAGCGGGCTGGGACGTGAGCAGTATTTT. Amino acids: CASGLGREQYF. Full variable domain (remainder filled in from reference TRBV9 and TRBJ2-3): DSGVTQTPKHLITATGQRVTLRCSPRSGDLSVYWYQQSLDQGLQFLIQYYNGEERAKGNILERFSAQQFPDLHSELNLSSLELGDSALYFCASGLGREQYFGPGTRLTVL.

The chain carries TRBV29-1 and TRBJ1-2; D not certain. This CDR3 has 14 residues. The germline V gene has CDR1 SQVTM and CDR2 ANQGSEA. V lost 4 bases to trimming and J lost 0 bases, with 12 bases between them. In DNA form, the CDR3 reads TGCAGCGTTGCGCGGTTACTAGCTAACTATGGCTACACCTTC. Translation gives CSVARLLANYGYTF.

This clonotype was seen more than once but under ten times. The chain employs TRBV27 and TRBJ2-5, with D tentatively TRBD1 (5 bases). The germline V gene has CDR1 MNHEY and CDR2 SMNVEV (reference sequence). Trimming took off 6 bases at V and 4 bases at J, with 15 bases between the two ends. The CDR3 extends over 14 amino acids. For the CDR3, the DNA is TGTGCCAGCAGCCCACTCAGGGTTAGAGAGACCCAGTACTTC. Amino acids: CASSPLRVRETQYF.

This clonotype was counted between two and nine times. J is TRBJ1-2 and V is TRBV20-1, with D unresolved. V was clipped by 2 bases and J by 7 bases, with 11 bases between them. Germline CDR1 DFQATT, CDR2 SNEGSKA (reference sequence). CDR3 length: 12 amino acids. CDR3: CSARRGSGGYTF. CDR3 bases: TGCAGTGCTAGACGGGGAAGCGGTGGCTACACCTTC.

The J gene is TRBJ1-2, the V gene TRBV2, with 9 bases identical to TRBD1. The CDR3 runs to 17 residues. The V gene end was trimmed by 4 bases and the J gene end by 0 bases; junction bases not matched to a gene: 9. Germline V gene sequence: CDR1 SNHLY, CDR2 FYNNEI. The CDR3 sequence is CASSGLDRGEANYGYTF. In DNA, the CDR3 is TGTGCCAGCAGTGGACTCGACAGGGGGGAAGCTAACTATGGCTACACCTTC.

The V gene is TRBV12-3 or TRBV12-4, the J gene TRBJ1-2, with 10 bases lining up with TRBD1. This CDR3 is built from 16 residues. Trimming at V came to 5 bases and at J to 6 bases, leaving 12 bases not matched to a gene. As DNA, the CDR3 is TGTGCCAGCAGTCGCACCCGGGACAGGGGAGATCATGGCTACACCTTC. Its translation: CASSRTRDRGDHGYTF.

The chain links TRBV30 to TRBJ2-5, with D perhaps matching TRBD2 (6 bases). In germline, CDR1 is GTSNPN, CDR2 SVGIG (reference sequence). The CDR3 has 12 residues. The V gene lost 0 bases and the J gene lost 11 bases, with 13 bases spanning the gap. CDR3 sequence reads: CAWSVTWREQYF. CDR3 coding DNA: TGTGCCTGGAGTGTAACTTGGAGGGAGCAGTACTTC.

CDR3 DNA: TGTGCCACCAGTGATTTCGGGGGCACCTACAATGAGCAGTTCTTC. Amino acid sequence: CATSDFGGTYNEQFF. This chain connects TRBV24-1 to TRBJ2-1; D assignment may be TRBD1 or TRBD2 (6 bases each). The CDR3 has 15 amino acids. V lost 1 base to trimming and J lost 2 bases, with 8 bases between them. The V gene's germline CDR1 is KGHDR and CDR2 SFDVKD.

This clonotype was observed a few times. This chain links TRBV4-2 with TRBJ2-5, with D possibly being TRBD2 (5 bases). Germline assignment: CDR1 LGHNA and CDR2 YNFKEQ. The CDR3 is made up of 13 amino acids. V was pared by 4 bases and J by 4 bases, with 10 bases between. CDR3 loop: CASSRGLGETQYF. The DNA for the CDR3 is TGTGCCAGCAGCCGCGGGTTAGGAGAGACCCAGTACTTC.

Remarks on this clonotype: One junction end does not reproduce the germline sequence, and a read error may be involved. The chain couples TRBV6-6 to TRBJ1-6; perhaps TRBD1 as D (5 bases). Germline CDR1 and CDR2: MNHNY and SVGAGI (reference sequence). This CDR3 spans 17 amino acids. DNA of the CDR3: TGTGCCGGCAGCCGTTCCGGGGGGGACTCCTATAATTCACCCCTCCACTTT. This encodes CAGSRSGGDSYNSPLHF.

This sequence joins TRBV20-1 and TRBJ1-1; D is unclear. The CDR3 extends over 12 amino acids. CDR1 is DFQATT, CDR2 SNEGSKA, per germline (reference sequence). Trimming removed 3 bases from V and 1 base from J, with 6 bases in between. The DNA for the CDR3 is TGCAGTGCTAGTAAGGGGAACACTGAAGCTTTCTTT. As protein: CSASKGNTEAFF.

This sequence joins TRBV20-1 and TRBJ1-1; D uncertain. The CDR3 covers 11 residues. Germline V gene data show CDR1 as DFQATT and CDR2 as SNEGSKA (reference sequence). CDR3 nucleotides: TGCAACCCATCCGGGAACACTGAAGCTTTCTTT. This codes for CNPSGNTEAFF.